The entry below describes one TCR beta chain. The antigen remains undetermined. The data belong to a study of T cell responses to AZD1222 COVID-19 vaccine. Generated by immunoSEQ multiplex PCR, the TCRdb table keeps only in-frame clones and is missing some. This table has 65,000 to 85,000 clones, roughly 88% appearing once. Germline V gene sequence: CDR1 SQVTM, CDR2 ANQGSEA. This CDR3 comprises 13 residues. V lost 7 bases to trimming and J lost 1 base, with 13 bases between them. Whole-study results and caveats: It should be noted that donors were predominantly white British and more often female, and clonal diversity was possibly underestimated. Just a handful of people given AZD1222 tested seropositive at baseline.

This TCR was recovered from an adult in good health. Source: peripheral blood, taken on day 0 of AZD1222 vaccination. The rearrangement uses TRBV29-1 and TRBJ1-1; D not certain. As DNA, the CDR3 is TGCAGCGGCAGCGCCAACCAGAACACTGAAGCTTTCTTT. This gives the protein CSGSANQNTEAFF.